The 5 T cell receptor beta chains given below trace back to one sample, sequenced in a study of vaccination effects on CD4 cells after COVID-19. Within the ViraFEST assay, antigen-specific CD4+ T cells underwent expansion with viral peptide pools prior to sequencing. Cultured cells yielded isolated CD4+ T cells after more than nine days. Each vaccine recipient was nucleocapsid antibody negative and had no prior SARS-CoV-2 infection. Their antigens remain unidentified. Profiling relied on immunoSEQ multiplex PCR, and the TCRdb table lists in-frame clones only, not all of them. The repertoire holds approximately 70,000 clones, under 85% seen once, with over 2.5% in the top ten. The input for sequencing was CD4+ T cells from PBMCs cultured with HCoV-NL63 spike peptides, taken before COVID-19 vaccination. All receptors derive from a human donor who received a COVID-19 vaccine.

The gene calls are TRBV4-3 and TRBJ2-5; D may be TRBD1 (6 bases). Germline CDR1 and CDR2: LGHNA and YSLEER. Trimming pared 4 bases from V and 3 bases from J, leaving 9 bases between. This CDR3 comprises 13 residues. The CDR3 sequence is CASSRQVEETQYF. The CDR3 DNA reads as TGCGCCAGCAGCCGACAGGTTGAAGAGACCCAGTACTTC.

This clone showed up just a few times. The chain has TRBV5-1 and TRBJ2-1; D unclear. Germline CDR1 and CDR2: SGHRS and YFSETQ. V gave up 1 base and J gave up 2 bases, with 10 bases separating them. This CDR3 region has 15 residues. CDR3 coding DNA: TGCGCCAGCAGCTTGTATGATAATCCCTACAATGAGCAGTTCTTC. As protein: CASSLYDNPYNEQFF.

Concerning this clone: The junction differs from germline at one of its ends, possibly a read error. The chain uses TRBV19 and TRBJ1-2; D is ambiguous. Germline assignment: CDR1 LNHDA and CDR2 SQIVND (reference sequence). The CDR3 spans 15 residues. The CDR3 reads CASSTRGEVNYGYTF. The CDR3 DNA follows: TGTGCCAGCAGTACCCGTGGGGAAGTCAACTATGGCTACACCTTC.

The J gene is TRBJ2-3, the V gene TRBV2, with D maybe TRBD2 (6 bases). Germline-derived CDR1 and CDR2 are SNHLY and FYNNEI. The CDR3 has 16 residues. Trimming took 9 bases from V and 6 from J, leaving 25 bases between them. The CDR3 spells CASQTPEGYRGDTQYF. The CDR3 DNA is TGTGCCAGTCAGACCCCGGAGGGATATCGTGGGGATACGCAGTATTTT.

V gene TRBV6-2 or TRBV6-3 combines with J gene TRBJ1-2, with D possibly being TRBD1 (6 bases). CDR3 size: 15 residues. Looked up from germline, CDR1 is MNHEY and CDR2 is SVGEGT. Trimming left V 5 bases short and J 4 bases short, with 17 bases between. The DNA for the CDR3 is TGTGCCAGCAGTGACTTCAGCACAGGGATCTATGGCTACACCTTC. It codes for CASSDFSTGIYGYTF.